This T cell receptor beta chain was identified during a study of T cell changes during pregnancy in multiple sclerosis (dated by TCRdb to between 2018 and 2021). About the investigation overall: The study examined how the T cell repertoire changed over the course of pregnancy in women with multiple sclerosis.

Reading the germline V gene gives CDR1 SGHRS and CDR2 YFSETQ. From the cysteine up to the phenylalanine, the CDR3 has a length of 15 residues. Just CDR3 DNA is preserved here, 45 bases in frame from base 1. The library was produced with the immunoSEQ multiplex PCR assay. TCRdb mirrors the immuneACCESS table, restricted to in-frame sequences. Some clones are absent from its copies; in checked studies, under half trace to an unresolved V gene, and the reason for the others is unknown. A total of tens of thousands of clones appear in this sample, about 88% of them only once. Of the sample, about 3.5% falls within the top ten clones. Note on this clone: The clone's antigen remains unknown. Its ends do not fully match the called genes, so a read error is possible.

In this chain, TRBV5-1 is recombined with TRBJ2-7; D gene: possibly TRBD2, on 5 matching bases. This specimen consisted of peripheral blood, obtained before pregnancy. The sequence was collected from a female donor with multiple sclerosis, enrolled in a pregnancy study. DNA sequence: TGCGCCAGCAGCTCGCACTCAGCGGCTACCTACGGGCAGTACTTC. This yields the protein CASSSHSAATYGQYF.